This T cell receptor (beta chain) was identified during a study of shared clonotypes between healthy human individuals. Some clones are missing from TCRdb's copy, which holds only in-frame ones; the method was immunoSEQ multiplex PCR. The sample includes 700,000 or so clones, approximately 75% of them seen just once. Every donor, a Caucasian adult, lived in Nashville, Tennessee. Study-wide points: Against clonotypes common to all four donors, non-shared ones had lower generation probabilities. Large sequencing depth failed to make sorted-subset sequencing complete, rarefaction showed.

Points on this clone: The target antigen is unknown.

The V gene lost 3 bases and the J gene lost 7 bases, with 7 bases spanning the gap. Germline CDR1 SGDLS, CDR2 YYNGEE. CDR3 length: 11 amino acids. J is TRBJ1-2 and V is TRBV9, with D hard to call. The source is a woman in her thirties in good health. The sequenced sample consisted of memory CD4+ T cells sorted from blood. Subset denoted: CD45RA-negative fraction. CDR3 DNA sequence: TGTGCCAGCAGCGGCCGGTCTGGCTACACCTTC. It specifies CASSGRSGYTF.